The subject of this entry is one T cell receptor (beta chain). Its antigen is still unknown. This specimen belongs to a study of shared clonotypes between healthy human individuals. In the study overall: Three CD4 naive, three CD4 memory, two CD8 naive and one CD8 memory plate were used per donor. The study's findings and limits: Rarefaction analysis demonstrated incomplete sorted-subset sequencing notwithstanding large depth. Measured sharing among donors was expected to vary with sequencing depth.

The CDR3 is 15 amino acids. Germline V CDR1 and CDR2: SGDLS, YYNGEE. Trimming removed 0 bases at V and 8 bases at J, with 17 bases between. The genomic DNA of each subset was split evenly across several immunoSEQ plates. Repertoires were generated with immunoSEQ multiplex PCR, while TCRdb's copy carries only in-frame clones and drops some. The profile shows some 2.4 million clones, over 85% of them singletons. This clonotype originated in a man between 18 and 35 years old in good health. Some clones in this sample may be carry-over from other donors' samples. The source material was naive CD4+ T cells from PBMCs. Subset meaning: CD45RA+ positively selected. The rearrangement joins TRBV9 to TRBJ1-2, with D possibly being TRBD1 (5 bases). The CDR3 protein is CASSVAGNEGRGYTF. The CDR3 DNA is TGTGCCAGCAGCGTAGCGGGAAACGAGGGGAGGGGCTACACCTTC.